The T cell receptor (beta chain) under discussion was sequenced for a study of T cells in Graves' hyperthyroidism and ophthalmopathy. Findings of the study overall: Within blood appeared most thyroid clonotypes that had expanded above 0.001. Classification by a 13 V-J model distinguished ophthalmopathy from stable hyperthyroidism.

TCR beta CDR3 regions were amplified from RNA transcripts. First-round RT-PCR with HTBI primers amplified the TCR CDR3 region. Via MiXCR, TCRdb re-called the multiplex PCR reads, giving one row per CDR3 protein. Of 600,000 or so distinct CDR3 sequences listed, around 14% are singletons. For the diagnoses, clinical symptoms, serum thyroxine and TRAb, thyroid ultrasound and orbital computed tomography were used. This clonotype was found once. The antigen remains undetermined. CDR1 MNHEY and CDR2 SVGAGI come from the germline V gene. Deletions cut 4 bases from V and 5 bases from J, with 23 bases between. The CDR3 extends over 17 amino acids.

Source material: blood. This TCR came from a young woman with Graves' ophthalmopathy. The V call is TRBV6-5, the J call TRBJ2-5; D possibly matches TRBD1 or TRBD2 (5 bases each). The CDR3 protein is CASSSLFPRGPRETQYF. CDR3 nucleotide sequence: TGTGCCAGCAGTTCCCTATTCCCCCGGGGCCCCAGGGAGACCCAGTACTTC.